The clone carrying this T cell receptor beta chain was seen a few times. What it binds is not known. The data are from a study of response to subunit inactivated influenza vaccine. Whole-study findings and limits: Every seasonal influenza vaccination brings in few new T cells, the authors suggested.

MiXCR, applied by TCRdb to the RT-PCR reads, yields one record per CDR3 protein. The table records hundreds of thousands of distinct CDR3 sequences, around 15% of them present only once. The CDR3 is 12 residues long. V lost 7 bases and J lost 7, with 11 bases in between. Per germline, CDR1 MDHEN and CDR2 SYDVKM. This chain joins TRBV28 and TRBJ1-5; D is possibly TRBD1 (6 bases). This material consisted of PBMCs from blood, taken less than 15 days before vaccination. This receptor was identified in a man between 50 and 59 years old who received an inactivated influenza vaccine. For the CDR3, the DNA is TGTGCCAGCACTACAGGGACCCAGCCCCAGCATTTT. Translating gives CASTTGTQPQHF.